This T cell receptor beta chain comes out of a study of blood T cell repertoires in COVID-19. V lost 0 bases and J lost 2, with 8 bases in between. Germline lookup yields CDR1 SGHTA and CDR2 FQGTGA. This CDR3 comprises 15 residues. Enrolled through a virtual design, the participants were between 18 and 89 years of age and came from under 30 US areas. Self-reported history from a screening survey and questionnaire set each donor's cohort. Recovered status applied to Cohort 3 donors who had two consecutive negative PCRs. It also applied to those with clearance or with symptom resolution. Original handling: The authors estimated nucleated cell counts from reference gene primer amplification. Only in-frame clones appear in the TCRdb table, and some are missing; sequencing was by immunoSEQ multiplex PCR. V, J and clone size reflect that table, while D and trimming were determined from the DNA. Found here are 300,000 to 400,000 clones, around 90% of them singletons; the top ten hold around 4.8%.

This clone came up a few times. Other DNA sequences in this specimen translate into the identical CDR3. The TCR was taken from a man aged 55 to 70 who had recovered from COVID-19. This chain links TRBV7-3 with TRBJ1-5, with D possibly TRBD1 on 5 matching bases. Input material: PBMCs or T cells enriched from blood (not recorded which). Written as DNA, the CDR3 is TGTGCCAGCAGCTTAACAGGAGGGGGCAATCAGCCCCAGCATTTT. Encoded protein: CASSLTGGGNQPQHF. The entire variable domain, with the rest obtained from reference TRBV7-3 and TRBJ1-5, is as follows: GAGVSQTPSNKVTEKGKYVELRCDPISGHTALYWYRQSLGQGPEFLIYFQGTGAADDSGLPNDRFFAVRPEGSVSTLKIQRTERGDSAVYLCASSLTGGGNQPQHFGDGTRLSIL.